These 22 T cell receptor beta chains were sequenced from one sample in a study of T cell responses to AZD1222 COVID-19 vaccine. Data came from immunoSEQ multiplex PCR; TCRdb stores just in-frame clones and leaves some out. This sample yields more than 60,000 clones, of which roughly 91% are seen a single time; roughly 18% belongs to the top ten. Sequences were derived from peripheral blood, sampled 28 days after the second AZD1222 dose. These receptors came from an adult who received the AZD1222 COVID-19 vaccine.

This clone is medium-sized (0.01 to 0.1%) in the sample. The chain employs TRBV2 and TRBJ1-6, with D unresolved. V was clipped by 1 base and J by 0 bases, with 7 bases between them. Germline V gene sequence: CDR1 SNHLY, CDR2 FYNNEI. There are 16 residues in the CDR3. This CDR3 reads CASSEGWSSYNSPLHF. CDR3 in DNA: TGTGCCAGCAGTGAAGGATGGAGCTCCTATAATTCACCCCTCCACTTT.

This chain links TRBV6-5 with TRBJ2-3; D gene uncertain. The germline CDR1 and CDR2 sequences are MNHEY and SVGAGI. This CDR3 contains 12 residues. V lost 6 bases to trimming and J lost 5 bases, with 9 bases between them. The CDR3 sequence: CASSPRQDTQYF. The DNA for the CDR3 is TGTGCCAGCAGCCCCAGACAAGATACGCAGTATTTT.

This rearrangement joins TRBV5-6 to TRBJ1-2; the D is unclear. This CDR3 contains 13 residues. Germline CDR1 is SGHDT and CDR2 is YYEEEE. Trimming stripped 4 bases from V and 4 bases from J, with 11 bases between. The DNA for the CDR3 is TGTGCCAGCAGCGAACAACACGTCTATGGCTACACCTTC. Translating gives CASSEQHVYGYTF.

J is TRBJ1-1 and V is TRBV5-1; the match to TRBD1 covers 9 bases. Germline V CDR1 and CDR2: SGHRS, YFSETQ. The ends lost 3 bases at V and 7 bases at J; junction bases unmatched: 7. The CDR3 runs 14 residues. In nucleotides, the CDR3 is TGCGCCAGCAGCTACGGTACAGGGGGCCGTGAAGCTTTCTTT. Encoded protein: CASSYGTGGREAFF.

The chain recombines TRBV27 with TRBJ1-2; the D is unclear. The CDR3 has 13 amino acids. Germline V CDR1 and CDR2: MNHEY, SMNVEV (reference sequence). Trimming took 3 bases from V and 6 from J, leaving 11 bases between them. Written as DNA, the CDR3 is TGTGCCAGCAGTTTGGCCGGCCTTCATGGCTACACCTTC. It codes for CASSLAGLHGYTF.

As DNA, the CDR3 is TGTGCCAGCAGCCCCAGGGGAGGAAATTCACCCCTCCACTTT. Its translation: CASSPRGGNSPLHF. The rearrangement joins TRBV27 to TRBJ1-6, with D possibly TRBD1 on 6 matching bases. The CDR3 spans 14 residues. V was clipped by 6 bases and J by 7 bases, with 13 bases between them. From germline, CDR1 is MNHEY and CDR2 SMNVEV (reference sequence).

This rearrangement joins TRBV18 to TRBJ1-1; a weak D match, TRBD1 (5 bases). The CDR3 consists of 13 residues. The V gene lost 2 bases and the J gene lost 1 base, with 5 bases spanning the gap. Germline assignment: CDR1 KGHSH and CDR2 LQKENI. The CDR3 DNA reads TGTGCCAGCTCACCAGGGACGAACACTGAAGCTTTCTTT. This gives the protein CASSPGTNTEAFF.

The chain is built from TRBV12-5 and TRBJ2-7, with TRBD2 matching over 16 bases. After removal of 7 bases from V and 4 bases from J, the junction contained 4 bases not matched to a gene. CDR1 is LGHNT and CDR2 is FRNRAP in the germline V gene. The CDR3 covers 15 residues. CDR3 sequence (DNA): TGTGCTAGTGCCCCGGGACTAGCGGGGGGGTACGAGCAGTACTTC. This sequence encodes CASAPGLAGGYEQYF.

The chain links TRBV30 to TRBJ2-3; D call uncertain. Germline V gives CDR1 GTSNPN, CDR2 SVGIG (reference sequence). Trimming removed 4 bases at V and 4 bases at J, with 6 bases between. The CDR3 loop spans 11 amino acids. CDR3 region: CAWTVADTQYF. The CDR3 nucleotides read TGTGCCTGGACGGTGGCAGATACGCAGTATTTT. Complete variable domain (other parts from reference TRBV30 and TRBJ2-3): SQTIHQWPATLVQPVGSPLSLECTVEGTSNPNLYWYRQAAGRGLQLLFYSVGIGQISSEVPQNLSASRPQDRQFILSSKKLLLSDSGFYLCAWTVADTQYFGPGTRLTVL.

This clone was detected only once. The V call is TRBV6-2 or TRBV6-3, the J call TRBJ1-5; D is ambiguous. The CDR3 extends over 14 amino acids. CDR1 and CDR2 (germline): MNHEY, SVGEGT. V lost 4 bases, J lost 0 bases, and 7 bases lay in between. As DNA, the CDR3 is TGTGCCAGCAGTTCCAGAGTTAGCAATCAGCCCCAGCATTTT. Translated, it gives CASSSRVSNQPQHF.

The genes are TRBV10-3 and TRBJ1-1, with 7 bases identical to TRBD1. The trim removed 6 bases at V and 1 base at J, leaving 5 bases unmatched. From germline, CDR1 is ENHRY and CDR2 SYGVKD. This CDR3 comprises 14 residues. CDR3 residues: CAIRPTGRNTEAFF. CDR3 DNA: TGTGCCATCAGGCCGACAGGGAGGAACACTGAAGCTTTCTTT.

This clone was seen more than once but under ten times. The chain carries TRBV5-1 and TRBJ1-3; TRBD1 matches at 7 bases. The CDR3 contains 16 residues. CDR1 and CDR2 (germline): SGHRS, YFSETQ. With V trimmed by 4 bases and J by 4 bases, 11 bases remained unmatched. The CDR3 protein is CASSLGTAKSGNTIYF. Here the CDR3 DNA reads TGCGCCAGCAGCCTCGGGACAGCAAAAAGCGGAAACACCATATATTTT.

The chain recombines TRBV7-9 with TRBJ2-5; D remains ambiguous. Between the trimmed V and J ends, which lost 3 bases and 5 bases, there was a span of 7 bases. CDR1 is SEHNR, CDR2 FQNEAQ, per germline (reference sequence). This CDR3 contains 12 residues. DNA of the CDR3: TGTGCCAGCAGCTTTTCGTACGAGACCCAGTACTTC. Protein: CASSFSYETQYF.

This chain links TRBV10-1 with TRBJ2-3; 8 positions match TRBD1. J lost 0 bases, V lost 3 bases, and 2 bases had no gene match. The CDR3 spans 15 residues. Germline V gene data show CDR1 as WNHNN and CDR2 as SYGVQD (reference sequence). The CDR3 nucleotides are TGCGCCAGCAGTGACAGGGGGCTGAGCACAGATACGCAGTATTTT. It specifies CASSDRGLSTDTQYF.

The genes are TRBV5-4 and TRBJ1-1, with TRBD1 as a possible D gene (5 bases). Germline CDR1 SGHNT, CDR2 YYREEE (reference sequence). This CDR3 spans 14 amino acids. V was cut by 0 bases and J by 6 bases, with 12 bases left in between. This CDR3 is CASSLEKGRAEAFF. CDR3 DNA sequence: TGTGCCAGCAGCTTGGAAAAGGGACGCGCTGAAGCTTTCTTT.

DNA of the CDR3: TGTGCCAGCAGCCCGCTAGGGACAGTCGGTCAGCCCCAGCATTTT. As protein: CASSPLGTVGQPQHF. V and J are TRBV7-8 and TRBJ1-5; 7 bases match TRBD1. CDR1 SGHVS and CDR2 FQNEAQ come from the germline V gene. This CDR3 comprises 15 residues. The J segment lost 6 bases and the V segment lost 5 bases, leaving 10 bases of the junction unmatched.

The chain's CDR3 is CASSVAETQYF. DNA for the CDR3: TGTGCCAGCAGCGTCGCGGAGACCCAGTACTTC. The chain has TRBV6-5 and TRBJ2-5; D is uncertain. CDR1 and CDR2 (germline): MNHEY, SVGAGI. The CDR3 is 11 amino acids. V dropped 6 bases and J dropped 5 bases, with 7 bases sitting between them.

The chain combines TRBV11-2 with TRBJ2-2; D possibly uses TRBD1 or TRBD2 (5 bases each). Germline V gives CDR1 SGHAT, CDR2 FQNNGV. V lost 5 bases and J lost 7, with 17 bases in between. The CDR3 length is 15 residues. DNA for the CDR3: TGTGCCAGCAGCGGGCTAGCAGGGAGAAACGGGGAGCTGTTTTTT. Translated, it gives CASSGLAGRNGELFF.

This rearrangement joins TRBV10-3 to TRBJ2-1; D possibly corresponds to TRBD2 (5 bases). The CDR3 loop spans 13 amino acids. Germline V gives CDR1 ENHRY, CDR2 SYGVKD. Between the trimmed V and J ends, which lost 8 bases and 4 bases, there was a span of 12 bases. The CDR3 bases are TGTGCCATCTCAGGTGGCGGGTACAATGAGCAGTTCTTC. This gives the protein CAISGGGYNEQFF.

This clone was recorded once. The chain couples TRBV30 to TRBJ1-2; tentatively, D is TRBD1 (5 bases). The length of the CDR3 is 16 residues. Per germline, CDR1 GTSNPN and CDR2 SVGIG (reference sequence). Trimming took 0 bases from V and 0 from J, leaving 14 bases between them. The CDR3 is CAWSVGTAATNYGYTF. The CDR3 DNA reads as TGTGCCTGGAGTGTAGGGACGGCAGCGACTAACTATGGCTACACCTTC.

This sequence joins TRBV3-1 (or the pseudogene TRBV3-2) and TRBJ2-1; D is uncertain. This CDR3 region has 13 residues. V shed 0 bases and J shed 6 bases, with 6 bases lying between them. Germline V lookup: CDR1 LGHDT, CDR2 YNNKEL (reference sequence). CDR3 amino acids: CASSQDRFNEQFF. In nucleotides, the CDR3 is TGTGCCAGCAGCCAAGATCGCTTCAATGAGCAGTTCTTC.

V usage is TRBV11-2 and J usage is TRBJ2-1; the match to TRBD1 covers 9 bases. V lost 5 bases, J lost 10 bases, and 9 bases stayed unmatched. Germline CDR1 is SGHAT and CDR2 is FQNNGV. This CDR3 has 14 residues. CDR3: CASSRRTGEREQFF. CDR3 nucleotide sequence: TGTGCCAGCAGCCGGCGGACAGGGGAGAGAGAGCAGTTCTTC.